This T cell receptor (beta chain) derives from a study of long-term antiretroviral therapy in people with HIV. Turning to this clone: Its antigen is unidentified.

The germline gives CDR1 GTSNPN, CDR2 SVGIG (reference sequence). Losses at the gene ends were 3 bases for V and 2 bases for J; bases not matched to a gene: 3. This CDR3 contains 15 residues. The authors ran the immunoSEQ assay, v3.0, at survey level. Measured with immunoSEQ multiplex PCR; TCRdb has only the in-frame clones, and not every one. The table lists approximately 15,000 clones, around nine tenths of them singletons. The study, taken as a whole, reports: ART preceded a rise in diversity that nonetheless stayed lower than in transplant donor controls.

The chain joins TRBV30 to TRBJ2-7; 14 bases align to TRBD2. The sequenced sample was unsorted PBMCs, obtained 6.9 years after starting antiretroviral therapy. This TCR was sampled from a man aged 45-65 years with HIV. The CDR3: CAWSGTSGSAYEQYF. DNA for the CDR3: TGTGCCTGGAGCGGGACTAGCGGGAGCGCCTACGAGCAGTACTTC.